The 19 T cell receptor beta chains reported below all come from one sample, sequenced in a study of blood T cell repertoires in COVID-19. The method was immunoSEQ multiplex PCR; TCRdb's version includes in-frame clones alone and lacks a portion of them. The repertoire holds about 350,000 clones, with roughly 87% as singletons. The sequenced sample was peripheral blood. All receptors derive from a woman aged 60-75 years with COVID-19, enrolled during active disease.

The chain has TRBV6-5 and TRBJ1-3, with unresolved D. The CDR3 extends over 13 amino acids. Trimming stripped 4 bases from V and 4 bases from J, with 8 bases between. From germline, CDR1 is MNHEY and CDR2 SVGAGI. This CDR3 is CASSWLLGNTIYF. As DNA, the CDR3 is TGTGCCAGCAGTTGGCTCTTAGGAAACACCATATATTTT.

J is TRBJ1-6 and V is TRBV15; the match to TRBD1 covers 7 bases. The CDR3 loop spans 16 amino acids. The junction had 8 bases not matched to a gene; V was cut back by 1 base and J by 8 bases. Germline V gene sequence: CDR1 LNHNV, CDR2 YYDKDF (reference sequence). CDR3 protein: CATSRARGDPYSPLHF. CDR3 DNA sequence: TGTGCCACCAGCAGAGCCAGGGGGGACCCATATTCACCCCTCCACTTT.

V is TRBV4-1 and J is TRBJ1-4; no clear D. With 2 bases removed from V and 7 bases from J, the gap between germline ends came to 11 bases. The CDR3 spans 14 residues. Germline loops: CDR1 MGHRA, CDR2 YSYEKL. The CDR3 nucleotides read TGCGCCAGCAGCCAACCGTTATCGGGTGAAAAACTGTTTTTT. Residues: CASSQPLSGEKLFF.

Only a few counts were recorded for this clone. This chain's CDR3 is CAISFSGAASYNEQFF. In DNA form, the CDR3 reads TGTGCCATCAGTTTTAGCGGGGCAGCCTCCTACAATGAGCAGTTCTTC. This rearrangement joins TRBV10-3 to TRBJ2-1; TRBD2 agrees at 8 bases. Germline CDR1 is ENHRY and CDR2 is SYGVKD. The CDR3 has 16 amino acids. The V and J ends lost 5 bases and 0 bases, in that order; junction bases with no gene match: 6.

V is TRBV25-1 and J is TRBJ2-7, with a weak D call TRBD1 (5 bases). The V and J ends lost 2 bases and 3 bases respectively, with 8 bases between them. Per germline, CDR1 MGHDK and CDR2 SYGVNS. CDR3 length: 13 amino acids. The chain's CDR3 is CASSEAGNYEQYF. Written as DNA, the CDR3 is TGTGCCAGCAGTGAAGCAGGGAACTACGAGCAGTACTTC.

The chain couples TRBV3-1 (or the pseudogene TRBV3-2) to TRBJ1-4; D remains ambiguous. The ends were cut back, 3 bases at V and 5 bases at J, with 13 bases in the middle. The germline V gene encodes CDR1 LGHDT and CDR2 YNNKEL (reference sequence). The CDR3 is 15 residues long. CDR3 nucleotide sequence: TGTGCCAGCAGCCAGCGGTCAAGCCTGAATGAAAAACTGTTTTTT. Translating it yields CASSQRSSLNEKLFF.

The chain uses TRBV7-8 and TRBJ1-5; D is unresolved. CDR3 length: 14 residues. Per the germline V gene, CDR1 is SGHVS and CDR2 is FQNEAQ. V was clipped by 1 base and J by 4 bases, with 8 bases between them. CDR3 nucleotide sequence: TGTGCCAGCAGCTTAGTGGGCCTTAATCAGCCCCAGCATTTT. It is translated as CASSLVGLNQPQHF.

The chain uses TRBV5-1 and TRBJ1-1; TRBD1 matches at 8 bases. The CDR3 extends over 15 amino acids. CDR1 is SGHRS, CDR2 YFSETQ, per germline. V shed 4 bases and J 5 bases; nucleotides not matched to a gene: 10. The CDR3 spells CASSKRQGPGTEAFF. In DNA form, the CDR3 reads TGCGCCAGCAGCAAACGACAGGGGCCCGGGACTGAAGCTTTCTTT.

The chain recombines TRBV7-2 with TRBJ2-2; TRBD1 agrees at 8 bases. CDR3 length: 14 amino acids. Trimming at V came to 10 bases and at J to 6 bases, leaving 10 bases not matched to a gene. CDR1 and CDR2 from the germline V gene are SGHTA and FQGNSA. The CDR3 DNA sequence: TGTGCCAAACGGACAGGGACGGAATCCGGGGAGCTGTTTTTT. This encodes CAKRTGTESGELFF.

The gene calls are TRBV18 and TRBJ2-5; 8 bases agree with TRBD2. CDR3 size: 16 residues. V dropped 3 bases and J dropped 2; count of bases not matched to a gene: 8. In germline, CDR1 is KGHSH, CDR2 LQKENI. The CDR3 coding sequence is TGTGCCAGCTCACCCTTGCGGGGGGTCCCTCAAGAGACCCAGTACTTC. Translation gives CASSPLRGVPQETQYF.

This rearrangement joins TRBV7-8 to TRBJ1-1, with D unresolved. The V gene's germline CDR1 is SGHVS and CDR2 FQNEAQ. CDR3 size: 15 residues. V gave up 5 bases and J gave up 1 base, with 14 bases separating them. The CDR3 sequence is CASSVRWGGNTEAFF. The CDR3 coding sequence is TGTGCCAGCAGCGTCAGATGGGGAGGGAACACTGAAGCTTTCTTT.

This sequence joins TRBV29-1 and TRBJ1-1; D is uncertain. This CDR3 has 13 amino acids. The germline gives CDR1 SQVTM, CDR2 ANQGSEA. The ends were cut back, 1 base at V and 4 bases at J, with 10 bases in the middle. The CDR3, as DNA: TGCAGCGTTGAAGTTGACCCGGGCACTGAAGCTTTCTTT. It translates to CSVEVDPGTEAFF.

This sequence joins TRBV19 and TRBJ1-2; D is ambiguous. Germline CDR1 LNHDA, CDR2 SQIVND (reference sequence). Deletions cut 7 bases from V and 5 bases from J, with 14 bases between. This CDR3 region has 13 residues. The CDR3 DNA is TGTGCCAGTACCGATCTGCGGATTTATGGCTACACCTTC. Encoded protein: CASTDLRIYGYTF. Variable domain in full (rest from reference TRBV19 and TRBJ1-2): DGGITQSPKYLFRKEGQNVTLSCEQNLNHDAMYWYRQDPGQGLRLIYYSQIVNDFQKGDIAEGYSVSREKKESFPLTVTSAQKNPTAFYLCASTDLRIYGYTFGSGTRLTVV.

The chain links TRBV7-2 to TRBJ2-7; D perhaps matches TRBD1 (6 bases). CDR3 size: 14 residues. The V end lost 5 bases, the J end lost 0 bases, and 11 bases lay between the germline ends. CDR1 is SGHTA, CDR2 FQGNSA, per germline. CDR3 nucleotide sequence: TGTGCCAGCAGCCCGTGGGACACCTCCTACGAGCAGTACTTC. It translates to CASSPWDTSYEQYF. The full variable domain, in which reference TRBV7-2 and TRBJ2-7 provide the parts outside the CDR3, is GAGVSQSPSNKVTEKGKDVELRCDPISGHTALYWYRQSLGQGLEFLIYFQGNSAPDKSGLPSDRFSAERTGGSVSTLTIQRTQQEDSAVYLCASSPWDTSYEQYFGPGTRLTVT.

This clone was seen a single time. This rearrangement joins TRBV5-1 to TRBJ1-1; D is uncertain. V shed 6 bases and J shed 2 bases, with 5 bases lying between them. Germline CDR1 and CDR2: SGHRS and YFSETQ. The CDR3 runs 11 residues. The chain's CDR3 is CASMSNTEAFF. The CDR3 DNA reads TGCGCCAGCATGTCTAACACTGAAGCTTTCTTT.

This chain joins TRBV28 and TRBJ1-5; D remains unclear. Trimming shortened V by 7 bases and J by 9 bases, and 16 bases separated the two germline ends. The CDR3 is 13 residues long. Germline CDR1 reads MDHEN; CDR2 reads SYDVKM. The CDR3 loop is CASTAGEAWPQHF. The CDR3, as DNA: TGTGCCAGCACCGCCGGGGAGGCATGGCCCCAGCATTTT.

This rearrangement joins TRBV25-1 to TRBJ2-2, with 7 bases identical to TRBD2. CDR3 length: 13 residues. V dropped 7 bases and J dropped 5; count of bases not matched to a gene: 4. Germline V gene sequence: CDR1 MGHDK, CDR2 SYGVNS. The CDR3 reads CASTPAGTGELFF. The CDR3 coding sequence is TGTGCCAGCACCCCAGCGGGGACCGGGGAGCTGTTTTTT.

The V gene is TRBV7-6, the J gene TRBJ2-7; D gene unclear. The CDR3 loop spans 14 amino acids. Germline CDR1 and CDR2: SGHVS and FNYEAQ. The V end lost 1 base, the J end lost 1 base, and 8 bases lay between the germline ends. This chain's CDR3 is CASSLDISSYEQYF. The CDR3 DNA sequence: TGTGCCAGCAGCTTAGATATCAGTTCCTACGAGCAGTACTTC.

The chain couples TRBV12-5 to TRBJ2-1, with 10 bases aligning to TRBD2. The CDR3 consists of 18 residues. V was clipped by 0 bases and J by 2 bases; unmatched bases: 7. Germline V gives CDR1 LGHNT, CDR2 FRNRAP. This chain's CDR3 is CASGLVRSGGGPYNEQFF. CDR3 coding DNA: TGTGCTAGTGGTTTGGTACGGAGCGGGGGGGGACCCTACAATGAGCAGTTCTTC.